Described below is a single T cell receptor beta chain sequence and its context. Its antigen is unidentified. The CDR3 loop spans 15 amino acids. Germline CDR1 and CDR2: MNHEY and SMNVEV (reference sequence). The V end lost 3 bases, the J end lost 4 bases, and 15 bases lay between the germline ends. Method: immunoSEQ multiplex PCR; TCRdb's copy keeps in-frame clones and lacks some. The sample lists roughly 84,000 clones, approximately 91% occurring once. These data belong to a study of cytomegalovirus exposure and HLA in healthy donors. Regarding the study as a whole: Clusters of TCRs from the first cohort tended to co-occur in the 90 to 150 validation repertoires (as a later analysis found).

The genes are TRBV27 and TRBJ2-5, with TRBD1 as a possible D gene (6 bases). The TCR originated in a man aged 25 to 45 in good health and CMV-seronegative. The sample was PBMCs. CDR3 region: CASSLWQGSRETQYF. The CDR3 coding sequence is TGTGCCAGCAGTTTGTGGCAGGGGTCCCGAGAGACCCAGTACTTC.